This T cell receptor (beta chain) was sequenced for a study of T cells in Graves' hyperthyroidism and ophthalmopathy. CDR3 length: 14 amino acids. The ends lost 1 base at V and 7 bases at J; junction bases unmatched: 2. The germline V gene has CDR1 SGHVS and CDR2 FQNEAQ. Amplification of TCR beta CDR3 regions used RNA as the template. A set of HTBI primers served as the primers for a first-round RT-PCR of the TCR CDR3. TCRdb independently ran MiXCR on the multiplex PCR reads; one entry per CDR3 protein. Counted here are a few hundred thousand distinct CDR3 sequences, around a fifth occurring once; the ten biggest clones make up 49%. This clonotype came up many times.

The chain is built from TRBV7-8 and TRBJ1-5; 9 bases align to TRBD1. The sequenced sample was blood. The receptor comes from a woman in her 70s with Graves' ophthalmopathy. CDR3 DNA: TGTGCCAGCAGCTTAGGGGACAGGGAACAGCCCCAGCATTTT. Encoded protein: CASSLGDREQPQHF.